Listed here are 17 T cell receptor beta chains from one sample, sequenced in a study of T cells in Graves' hyperthyroidism and ophthalmopathy. From RNA transcripts, TCR beta CDR3 regions were amplified. Researchers ran a first-round RT-PCR on the TCR CDR3 using the HTBI primer set. TCRdb analysed the multiplex PCR reads with MiXCR anew, one entry per CDR3 protein. The data hold under 250,000 distinct CDR3 sequences, with approximately 25% observed a single time. Sequenced: blood. Receptors originate from a woman aged 40 to 50 with Graves' ophthalmopathy.

This clonotype came up many times. V is TRBV28 and J is TRBJ2-5; a weak D match, TRBD2 (6 bases). Trimming took 2 bases from V and 5 from J, leaving 12 bases between them. In germline, CDR1 is MDHEN, CDR2 SYDVKM. This CDR3 has 14 amino acids. CDR3 loop: CASSLKAGLETQYF. The DNA for the CDR3 is TGTGCCAGCAGTTTAAAGGCGGGACTGGAGACCCAGTACTTC.

This clonotype was detected ten times or more. The genes are TRBV11-2 and TRBJ2-3, with D maybe TRBD1 (7 bases). Trimming left V 5 bases short and J 0 bases short, with 15 bases between. Germline assignment: CDR1 SGHAT and CDR2 FQNNGV. This CDR3 region has 16 residues. The CDR3 loop reads CASSPGGLTSTDTQYF. CDR3 sequence (DNA): TGTGCCAGCAGCCCAGGGGGACTTACTAGCACAGATACGCAGTATTTT. Based on the CDR3 plus reference TRBV11-2 and TRBJ2-3, the full variable domain is EAGVAQSPRYKIIEKRQSVAFWCNPISGHATLYWYQQILGQGPKLLIQFQNNGVVDDSQLPKDRFSAERLKGVDSTLKIQPAKLEDSAVYLCASSPGGLTSTDTQYFGPGTRLTVL.

Remarks on this clonotype: A junction boundary mismatches the germline segment, possibly from a read error. This chain connects TRBV7-3 to TRBJ2-6; tentative D call: TRBD1 (5 bases). This CDR3 spans 15 amino acids. The germline CDR1 and CDR2 sequences are SGHTA and FQGTGA. The CDR3 here is CASSLDPSGAYVLTF. CDR3 DNA sequence: TGTGCCAGCAGCTTGGACCCATCTGGGGCCTACGTCCTGACTTTC.

There are many counts of this clonotype. This chain joins TRBV2 and TRBJ2-7; D is uncertain. The length of the CDR3 is 11 residues. CDR1 is SNHLY and CDR2 is FYNNEI in the germline V gene. The V end lost 8 bases, the J end lost 6 bases, and 11 bases lay between the germline ends. The CDR3 bases are TGTGCCAGCTTATCACTATTCGAGCAGTACTTC. It is translated as CASLSLFEQYF. The complete variable domain, with remaining parts taken from reference TRBV2 and TRBJ2-7, reads EPEVTQTPSHQVTQMGQEVILRCVPISNHLYFYWYRQILGQKVEFLVSFYNNEISEKSEIFDDQFSVERPDGSNFTLKIRSTKLEDSAMYFCASLSLFEQYFGPGTRLTVT.

The rearrangement joins TRBV9 to TRBJ1-2, with TRBD1 as a possible D gene (5 bases). The CDR3 extends over 12 amino acids. Trimming pared 0 bases from V and 10 bases from J, leaving 10 bases between. From germline, CDR1 is SGDLS and CDR2 YYNGEE. The CDR3 nucleotides read TGTGCCAGCAGCGTAGGACAGTCCGACTACACCTTC. Protein: CASSVGQSDYTF.

The table lists this clonotype with many counts. The V and J genes are TRBV30 and TRBJ2-7, with D hard to call. There are 13 residues in the CDR3. The V end was cut by 2 bases, the J end by 0 bases, with 8 bases between. CDR1 is GTSNPN, CDR2 SVGIG, per germline (reference sequence). The CDR3 DNA is TGTGCCTGGAGTTACAGCCCCTCCTACGAGCAGTACTTC. It specifies CAWSYSPSYEQYF. Looking up the rest from reference TRBV30 and TRBJ2-7 gives the full variable domain: SQTIHQWPATLVQPVGSPLSLECTVEGTSNPNLYWYRQAAGRGLQLLFYSVGIGQISSEVPQNLSASRPQDRQFILSSKKLLLSDSGFYLCAWSYSPSYEQYFGPGTRLTVT.

There are many counts of this clonotype. The V and J genes are TRBV6-1 and TRBJ1-2; the D is unclear. From germline, CDR1 is MNHNS and CDR2 SASEGT. This CDR3 contains 14 residues. Trimming shortened V by 7 bases and J by 6 bases, and 18 bases separated the two germline ends. CDR3 sequence: CASNPAQARDGYTF. CDR3 nucleotides: TGTGCCAGCAATCCAGCCCAGGCGCGAGATGGCTACACCTTC.

This clonotype was detected ten times or more. The chain carries TRBV7-8 and TRBJ1-5; D remains unclear. This CDR3 has 15 residues. The V end was cut by 2 bases, the J end by 4 bases, with 12 bases between. Germline V CDR1 and CDR2: SGHVS, FQNEAQ. CDR3 bases: TGTGCCAGCAGCTTACTAGACGGTGGGAATCAGCCCCAGCATTTT. Translated: CASSLLDGGNQPQHF.

Notes on this clonotype: A read error may account for a junction end that differs from germline. V gene TRBV20-1 combines with J gene TRBJ2-3; 7 nucleotides match TRBD1. This CDR3 has 15 amino acids. The V gene's germline CDR1 is DFQATT and CDR2 SNEGSKA (reference sequence). The CDR3 DNA sequence: TGCAGTGCTAGAAGGCAGGGGGAAGGCACAGATTCGCAGTATTTT. This encodes CSARRQGEGTDSQYF.

This sequence joins TRBV12-5 and TRBJ1-1; D is unclear. Trimming took off 6 bases at V and 1 base at J, with 9 bases between the two ends. The CDR3 sequence is 13 residues long. From germline, CDR1 is LGHNT and CDR2 FRNRAP. CDR3 sequence reads: CASGQTKNTEAFF. CDR3 bases: TGTGCTAGTGGGCAAACTAAGAACACTGAAGCTTTCTTT.

V usage is TRBV11-2 and J usage is TRBJ1-2; no reliable D call. Germline-derived CDR1 and CDR2 are SGHAT and FQNNGV. The ends were cut back, 5 bases at V and 14 bases at J, with 24 bases in the middle. There are 14 residues in the CDR3. The CDR3 region has the DNA TGTGCCAGCAGCACTCAACGGGCGGTTCCGAAATCTACCTTC. Residues: CASSTQRAVPKSTF.

This clonotype was detected many times. The CDR3 is CASIPSGPAETQYF. The CDR3 DNA sequence: TGTGCCAGCATCCCCTCCGGACCGGCGGAGACCCAGTACTTC. The rearrangement joins TRBV28 to TRBJ2-5; D uncertain. The germline CDR1 and CDR2 sequences are MDHEN and SYDVKM. Trimming removed 7 bases at V and 5 bases at J, with 17 bases between. The CDR3 sequence is 14 residues long.

The V gene is TRBV12-3 or TRBV12-4, the J gene TRBJ2-3; 13 bases are shared with TRBD2. The CDR3 has 15 amino acids. Trimming cost V 6 bases and J 2 bases; bases outside gene matches: 2. Here the CDR3 DNA reads TGTGCCAGCAGACTAGCGGGAGGGCCCACAGATACGCAGTATTTT. Translating it yields CASRLAGGPTDTQYF.

This clonotype has a handful of counts. This chain's CDR3 is CASSPSTRNTGELFF. CDR3 nucleotide sequence: TGTGCCAGCAGCCCATCGACTAGAAACACCGGGGAGCTGTTTTTT. The chain recombines TRBV7-2 with TRBJ2-2, with D maybe TRBD2 (6 bases). The germline CDR1 and CDR2 sequences are SGHTA and FQGNSA. Trimming shortened V by 5 bases and J by 2 bases, and 12 bases separated the two germline ends. CDR3 length: 15 amino acids.

This clonotype was seen once. The chain carries TRBV6-1 and TRBJ2-7, with a possible D match to TRBD1 (6 bases). Germline-derived CDR1 and CDR2 are MNHNS and SASEGT. The CDR3 is made up of 13 amino acids. Trimming removed 5 bases from V and 5 bases from J, with 13 bases in between. The CDR3 region is CASSQNRADEQYF. CDR3 nucleotide sequence: TGTGCCAGCAGTCAGAACAGGGCCGACGAGCAGTACTTC.

The genes are TRBV4-2 and TRBJ2-5; TRBD2 is a possible D gene (6 bases). Trimming removed 5 bases from V and 2 bases from J, with 24 bases in between. The CDR3 is 18 residues long. CDR1 and CDR2 (germline): LGHNA, YNFKEQ. CDR3 loop: CASSKQAEAGLPQETQYF. CDR3 DNA: TGTGCCAGCAGCAAACAGGCCGAGGCGGGACTCCCTCAAGAGACCCAGTACTTC.

In its sample, this clonotype was seen many times. The chain couples TRBV15 to TRBJ2-5, with TRBD2 matching over 14 bases. The CDR3 is 16 amino acids. Germline V lookup: CDR1 LNHNV, CDR2 YYDKDF (reference sequence). With 5 bases clipped from V and 5 bases from J, the junction kept 7 bases outside the gene matches. The CDR3 spells CATSLPGLAGAETQYF. CDR3 DNA sequence: TGTGCCACCAGCCTTCCGGGACTAGCGGGAGCCGAGACCCAGTACTTC.